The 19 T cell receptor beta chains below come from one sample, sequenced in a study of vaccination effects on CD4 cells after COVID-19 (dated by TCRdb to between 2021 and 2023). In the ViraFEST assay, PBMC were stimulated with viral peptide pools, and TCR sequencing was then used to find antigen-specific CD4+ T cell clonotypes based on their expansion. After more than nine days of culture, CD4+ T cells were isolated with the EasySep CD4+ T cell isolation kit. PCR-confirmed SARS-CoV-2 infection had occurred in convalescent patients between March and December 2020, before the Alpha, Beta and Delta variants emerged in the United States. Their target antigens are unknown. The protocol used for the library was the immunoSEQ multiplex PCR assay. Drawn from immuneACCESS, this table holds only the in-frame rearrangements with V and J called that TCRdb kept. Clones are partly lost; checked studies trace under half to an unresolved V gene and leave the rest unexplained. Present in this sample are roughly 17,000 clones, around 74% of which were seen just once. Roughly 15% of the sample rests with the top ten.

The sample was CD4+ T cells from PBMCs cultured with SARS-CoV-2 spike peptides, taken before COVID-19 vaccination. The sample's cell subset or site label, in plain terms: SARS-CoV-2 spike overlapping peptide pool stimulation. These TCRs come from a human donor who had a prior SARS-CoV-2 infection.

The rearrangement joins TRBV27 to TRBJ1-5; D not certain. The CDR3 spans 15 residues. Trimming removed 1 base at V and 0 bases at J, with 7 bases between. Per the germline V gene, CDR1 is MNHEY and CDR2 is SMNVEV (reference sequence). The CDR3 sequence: CASSLLSNSNQPQHF. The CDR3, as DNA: TGTGCCAGCAGTTTATTGTCTAATAGCAATCAGCCCCAGCATTTT.

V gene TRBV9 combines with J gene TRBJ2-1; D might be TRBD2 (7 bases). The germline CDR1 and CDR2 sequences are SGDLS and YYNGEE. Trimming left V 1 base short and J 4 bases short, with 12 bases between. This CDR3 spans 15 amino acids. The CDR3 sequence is CASSVRGTTYNEQFF. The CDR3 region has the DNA TGTGCCAGCAGCGTAAGGGGGACTACTTACAATGAGCAGTTCTTC.

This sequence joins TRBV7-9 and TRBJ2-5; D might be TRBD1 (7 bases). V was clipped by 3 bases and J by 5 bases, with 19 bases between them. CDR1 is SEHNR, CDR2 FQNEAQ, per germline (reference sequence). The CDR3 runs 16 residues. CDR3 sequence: CASSLRGAGGGETQYF. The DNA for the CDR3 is TGTGCCAGCAGCTTGCGGGGTGCAGGGGGTGGGGAGACCCAGTACTTC.

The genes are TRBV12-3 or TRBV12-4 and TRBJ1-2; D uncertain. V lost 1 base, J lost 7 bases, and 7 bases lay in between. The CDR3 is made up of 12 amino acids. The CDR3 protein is CASSLGAGGYTF. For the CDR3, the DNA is TGTGCCAGCAGTTTAGGGGCTGGTGGCTACACCTTC.

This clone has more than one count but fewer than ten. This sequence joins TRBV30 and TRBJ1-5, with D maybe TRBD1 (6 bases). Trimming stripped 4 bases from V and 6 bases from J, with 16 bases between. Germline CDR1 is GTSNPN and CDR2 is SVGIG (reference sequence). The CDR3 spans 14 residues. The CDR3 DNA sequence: TGTGCCTGGACTTCCACCGACAGGACTCAGCCCCAGCATTTT. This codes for CAWTSTDRTQPQHF.

The CDR3, as DNA: TGTGCCAGCAGTGAAGTTGGGACCACCTCCTACGAGCAGTACTTC. It translates to CASSEVGTTSYEQYF. This chain uses TRBV2 with TRBJ2-7; D may correspond to TRBD1 or TRBD2 (5 bases each). The CDR3 is made up of 15 amino acids. Looked up from germline, CDR1 is SNHLY and CDR2 is FYNNEI. V gave up 1 base and J gave up 0 bases, with 10 bases separating them.

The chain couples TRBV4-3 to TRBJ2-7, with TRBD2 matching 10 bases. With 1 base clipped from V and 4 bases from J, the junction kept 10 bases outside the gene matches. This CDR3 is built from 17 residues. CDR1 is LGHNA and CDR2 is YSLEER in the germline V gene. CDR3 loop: CASSQVVGTSDRYEQYF. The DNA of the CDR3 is TGCGCCAGCAGCCAAGTAGTCGGGACTAGCGATCGGTACGAGCAGTACTTC.

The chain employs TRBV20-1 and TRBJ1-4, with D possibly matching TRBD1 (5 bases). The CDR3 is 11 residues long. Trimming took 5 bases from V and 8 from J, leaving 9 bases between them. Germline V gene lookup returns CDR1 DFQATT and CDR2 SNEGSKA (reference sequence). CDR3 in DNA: TGCAGTGCTCGGTGGGACGAAAAACTGTTTTTT. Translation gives CSARWDEKLFF.

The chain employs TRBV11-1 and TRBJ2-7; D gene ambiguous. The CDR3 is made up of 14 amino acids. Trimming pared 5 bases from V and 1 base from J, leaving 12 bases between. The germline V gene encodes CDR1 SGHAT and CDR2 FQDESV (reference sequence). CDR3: CASSPPYGSYEQYF. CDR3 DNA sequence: TGTGCCAGCAGCCCGCCTTATGGGTCCTACGAGCAGTACTTC.

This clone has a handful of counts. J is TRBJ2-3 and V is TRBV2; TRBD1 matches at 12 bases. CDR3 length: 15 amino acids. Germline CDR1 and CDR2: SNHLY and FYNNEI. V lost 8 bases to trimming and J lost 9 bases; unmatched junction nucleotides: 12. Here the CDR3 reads CASLRDRDRGQTQYF. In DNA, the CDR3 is TGTGCCAGCTTACGAGACCGGGACAGGGGGCAAACGCAGTATTTT.

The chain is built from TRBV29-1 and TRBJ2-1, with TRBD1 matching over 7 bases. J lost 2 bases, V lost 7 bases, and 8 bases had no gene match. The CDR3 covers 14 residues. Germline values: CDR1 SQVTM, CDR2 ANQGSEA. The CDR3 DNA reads TGCAGCGGCACCGTGGGACAGACCTACAATGAGCAGTTCTTC. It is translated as CSGTVGQTYNEQFF.

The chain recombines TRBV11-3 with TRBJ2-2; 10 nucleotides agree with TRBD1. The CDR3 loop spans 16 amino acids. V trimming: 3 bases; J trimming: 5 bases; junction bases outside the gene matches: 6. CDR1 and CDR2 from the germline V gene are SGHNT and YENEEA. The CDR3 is CASSLGGDRGTGELFF. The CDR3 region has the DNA TGTGCCAGCAGCTTGGGGGGGGACAGGGGAACCGGGGAGCTGTTTTTT.

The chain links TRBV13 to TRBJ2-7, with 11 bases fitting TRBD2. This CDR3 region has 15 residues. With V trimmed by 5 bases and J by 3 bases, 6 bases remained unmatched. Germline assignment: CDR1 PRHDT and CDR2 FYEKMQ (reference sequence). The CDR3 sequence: CASSKGTSGGYEQYF. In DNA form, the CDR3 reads TGTGCCAGCAGCAAGGGAACTAGCGGGGGCTACGAGCAGTACTTC.

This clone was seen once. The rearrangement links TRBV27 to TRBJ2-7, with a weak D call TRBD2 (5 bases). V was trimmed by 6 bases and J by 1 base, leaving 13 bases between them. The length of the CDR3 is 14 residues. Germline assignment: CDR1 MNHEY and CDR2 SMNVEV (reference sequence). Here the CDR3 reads CASSRLGESYEQYF. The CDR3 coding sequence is TGTGCCAGCAGCCGGTTGGGAGAGTCCTACGAGCAGTACTTC.

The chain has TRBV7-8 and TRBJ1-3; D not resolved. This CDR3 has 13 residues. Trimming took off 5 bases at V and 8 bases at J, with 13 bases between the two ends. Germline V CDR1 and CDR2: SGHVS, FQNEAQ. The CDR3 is CASSPDRGDTIYF. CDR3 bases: TGTGCCAGCAGCCCTGACCGGGGAGACACCATATATTTT.

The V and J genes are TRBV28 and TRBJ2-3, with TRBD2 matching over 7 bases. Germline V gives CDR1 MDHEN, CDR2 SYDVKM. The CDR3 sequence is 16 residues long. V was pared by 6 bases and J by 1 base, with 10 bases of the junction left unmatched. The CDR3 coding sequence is TGTGCCAGCAGAGGCCTGAGGCTAGCGGGCACAGATACGCAGTATTTT. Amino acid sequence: CASRGLRLAGTDTQYF. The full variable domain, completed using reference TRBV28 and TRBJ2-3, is DVKVTQSSRYLVKRTGEKVFLECVQDMDHENMFWYRQDPGLGLRLIYFSYDVKMKEKGDIPEGYSVSREKKERFSLILESASTNQTSMYLCASRGLRLAGTDTQYFGPGTRLTVL.

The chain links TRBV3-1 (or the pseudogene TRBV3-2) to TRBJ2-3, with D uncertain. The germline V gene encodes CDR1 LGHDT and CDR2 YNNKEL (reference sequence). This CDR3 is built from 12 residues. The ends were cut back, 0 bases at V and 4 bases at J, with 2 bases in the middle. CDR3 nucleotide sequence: TGTGCCAGCAGCCAAGACTCAGATACGCAGTATTTT. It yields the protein CASSQDSDTQYF.

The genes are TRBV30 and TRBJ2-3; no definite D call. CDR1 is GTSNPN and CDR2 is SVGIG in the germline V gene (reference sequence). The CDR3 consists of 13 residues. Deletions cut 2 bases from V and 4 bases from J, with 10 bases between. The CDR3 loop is CAWSREGADTQYF. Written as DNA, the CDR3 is TGTGCCTGGAGTAGAGAAGGAGCAGATACGCAGTATTTT.

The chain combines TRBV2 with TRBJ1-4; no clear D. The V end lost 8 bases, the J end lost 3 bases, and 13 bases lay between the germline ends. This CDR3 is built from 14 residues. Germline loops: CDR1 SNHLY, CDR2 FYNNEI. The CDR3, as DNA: TGTGCCAGCTCGGCGGTTGGGGCTAATGAAAAACTGTTTTTT. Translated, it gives CASSAVGANEKLFF.